The clone carrying this T cell receptor (beta chain) was observed a single time. These data are taken from a study of graft-versus-host responses after intestinal transplantation. Sequencing was performed with immunoSEQ multiplex PCR; in TCRdb, only in-frame clones are kept and a portion is missing. The table records roughly 23,000 clones, roughly 90% of them present only once. The V and J ends lost 3 bases and 0 bases, in that order; junction bases with no gene match: 5. Germline V gives CDR1 LNHNV, CDR2 YYDKDF (reference sequence). The CDR3 totals 15 residues. The rearrangement links TRBV15 to TRBJ2-7, with 7 positions matching TRBD1. This sequence was found in a human patient who received an intestinal transplant, so some T cells may come from the graft donor. The sample in question was PBMCs, obtained approximately 38 days after intestinal transplant. The CDR3 DNA reads as TGTGCCACCAGCAGCCTGACAGGGAGCTCCTACGAGCAGTACTTC. This translates into CATSSLTGSSYEQYF.